The clone carrying this TCR beta chain was seen only a few times. Its antigen is not known. There are 16 residues in the CDR3. CDR1 and CDR2 (germline): MNHEY, SVGEGT. V was clipped by 0 bases and J by 6 bases, with 18 bases between them. Every diagnosis used clinical symptoms, serum thyroxine and TRAb, thyroid ultrasound and orbital computed tomography. This entry is derived from a study of T cells in Graves' hyperthyroidism and ophthalmopathy. At the level of the study: Peripheral blood sampling occurred at initial diagnosis, before any treatment.

General study results and limits: Most clonotypes expanded in thyroid above 0.001 were likewise present in blood.

Amplification yielded TCR beta CDR3 regions, with RNA transcripts as the source. During a first-round RT-PCR of the TCR CDR3, the HTBI primer set was used. From the multiplex PCR reads, TCRdb called clonotypes with MiXCR, one entry per CDR3 protein. The repertoire holds roughly 300,000 distinct CDR3 sequences, about 15% seen once, with roughly 25% in the top ten. This sequence originates from a woman younger than 45 with Graves' hyperthyroidism. Sequenced material: blood. This sequence joins TRBV6-2 or TRBV6-3 and TRBJ2-7, with D perhaps assigned TRBD1 or TRBD2 (5 bases each). In DNA form, the CDR3 reads TGTGCCAGCAGTTACTCGAGTGACAGAGGGGAGCTCGAGCAGTACTTC. This gives the protein CASSYSSDRGELEQYF.